Detailed here is one TCR beta chain. Its matching antigen is unknown. The data belong to a study of T cell responses to AZD1222 COVID-19 vaccine. General study findings and limits: Donors were chiefly white British, with a greater number of females, and clonal diversity was perhaps underestimated.

The CDR3 sequence is 13 residues long. Trimming pared 3 bases from V and 10 bases from J, leaving 13 bases between. The repertoire was sequenced with immunoSEQ multiplex PCR; TCRdb's copy has only in-frame clones and lacks some. The sample holds tens of thousands of clones, about nine tenths seen once. J is TRBJ2-1 and V is TRBV23-1; D is ambiguous. TRBV23-1 is assigned to the ORF class and has an uncertain function. The sequence was obtained from an adult in good health. The sequences come from peripheral blood, collected on day 0 of AZD1222 vaccination. Here the CDR3 DNA reads TGCGCCAGCAGTCACTTTGGCAGGCGGGAGCAGTTCTTC. Translating gives CASSHFGRREQFF.